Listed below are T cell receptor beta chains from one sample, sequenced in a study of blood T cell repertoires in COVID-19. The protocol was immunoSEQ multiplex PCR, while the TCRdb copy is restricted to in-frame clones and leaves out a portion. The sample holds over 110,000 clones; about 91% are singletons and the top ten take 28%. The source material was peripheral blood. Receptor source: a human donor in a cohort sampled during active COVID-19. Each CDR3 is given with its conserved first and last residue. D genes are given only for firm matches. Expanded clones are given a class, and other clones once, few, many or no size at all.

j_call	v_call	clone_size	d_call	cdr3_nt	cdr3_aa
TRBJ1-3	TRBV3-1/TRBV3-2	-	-	TGTGCCAGCAGCCTAGGGGGGGCCCTTTTCTCTGGAAACACCATATATTTT	CASSLGGALFSGNTIYF
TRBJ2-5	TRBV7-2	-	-	TGTGCCAGCAGCTTAGCGGGGGCCCGGGGTGAGACCCAGTACTTC	CASSLAGARGETQYF
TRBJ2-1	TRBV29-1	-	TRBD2	TGCAGCGCCCGGACTAGCAGAAATGAGCAGTTCTTC	CSARTSRNEQFF
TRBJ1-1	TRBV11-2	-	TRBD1	TGTGCCAGCAGCTTTCAGGGGGCGTTGAAAACTGAAGCTTTCTTT	CASSFQGALKTEAFF
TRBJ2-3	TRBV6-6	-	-	TGTGCCAGCAGGCCGGGGGTAGATACGCAGTATTTT	CASRPGVDTQYF
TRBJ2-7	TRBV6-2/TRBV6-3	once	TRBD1	TGTGCCAGCAGTAGGACAGGGGGCCCTTACGAGCAGTACTTC	CASSRTGGPYEQYF
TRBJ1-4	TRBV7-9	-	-	TGTGCCAGCAGCTTAGCGGGGCGGGGATTGACACCTAATGAAAAACTGTTTTTT	CASSLAGRGLTPNEKLFF
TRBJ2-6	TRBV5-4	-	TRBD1	TGTGCCAGCAGCCCAGGACAGGGGAGGAGCGGGGCCAACGTCCTGACTTTC	CASSPGQGRSGANVLTF
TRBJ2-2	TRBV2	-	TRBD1	TGTGCCAGCAGAGTTGACGCCGGGACAGCAAACACCGGGGAGCTGTTTTTT	CASRVDAGTANTGELFF
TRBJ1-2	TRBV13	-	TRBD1	TGTGCCAGCAGCCTCTTCCGGACAGGGGGCGGCTATGGCTACACCTTC	CASSLFRTGGGYGYTF
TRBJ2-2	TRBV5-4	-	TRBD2	TGTGCCAGCAGCTTCCGGACTAGGCCGAACACCGGGGAGCTGTTTTTT	CASSFRTRPNTGELFF
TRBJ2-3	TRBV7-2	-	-	TGTGCCAGCAGCGCCCCCCCCACGAGTACGCAGTATTTT	CASSAPPTSTQYF
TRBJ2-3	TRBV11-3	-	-	TGTGCCAGCAGCTTAGGGCAGGGGACAGATACGCAGTATTTT	CASSLGQGTDTQYF
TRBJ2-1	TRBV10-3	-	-	TGTGCCATCAGTGGAGCTGGACTGGCGGGTGAGCAGTTCTTC	CAISGAGLAGEQFF
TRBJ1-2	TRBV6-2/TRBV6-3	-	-	TGTGCCAGCAGTTACTCCACAAGGGGTACTGGCTACACCTTC	CASSYSTRGTGYTF
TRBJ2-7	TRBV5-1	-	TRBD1	TGCGCCAGCAGCGGGCAGGGGGCGCAATACGAGCAGTACTTC	CASSGQGAQYEQYF
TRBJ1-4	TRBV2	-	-	TGTGCCAGCAGCGTTGACCGGGATGAAAAACTGTTTTTT	CASSVDRDEKLFF
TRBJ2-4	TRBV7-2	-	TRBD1	TGTGCCAGCAGCCCGGACAGGAGGAATTCCAAAAACATTCAGTACTTC	CASSPDRRNSKNIQYF
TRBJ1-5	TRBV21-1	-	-	TGTGCCAGCAGCTTTCCAGGGGAACAGCCCCAGCATTTT	CASSFPGEQPQHF
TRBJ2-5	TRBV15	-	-	TGTGCCACCAGCAGAGATAATGAAGCGGATCAAGAGACCCAGTACTTC	CATSRDNEADQETQYF
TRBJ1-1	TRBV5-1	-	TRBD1	TGCGCCAGCAGCTGGACAGGGGGCCTGAACACTGAAGCTTTCTTT	CASSWTGGLNTEAFF
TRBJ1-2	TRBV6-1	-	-	TGTGCCAGCAGTGAATTATTCCACGATGGCGGCTACACCTTC	CASSELFHDGGYTF
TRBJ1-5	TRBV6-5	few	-	TGTGCCAGCAGGGTTAGTAGCAATCAGCCCCAGCATTTT	CASRVSSNQPQHF
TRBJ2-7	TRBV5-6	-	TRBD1	TGTGCCAGCACCATGACAGGGGGGTCCTACGAGCAGTACTTC	CASTMTGGSYEQYF
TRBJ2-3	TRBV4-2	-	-	TGTGCCAGCAGCGCCGGGACTTCTAGCACAGATACGCAGTATTTT	CASSAGTSSTDTQYF
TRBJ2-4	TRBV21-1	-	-	TGTGCCAGCAGCAAAGGGATTCGACTAGCGGGGGTTCTTGGCATTCAGTACTTC	CASSKGIRLAGVLGIQYF
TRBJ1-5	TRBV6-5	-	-	TGTGCCAGCACCCCGGGATCGGGTCAGCCCCAGCATTTT	CASTPGSGQPQHF
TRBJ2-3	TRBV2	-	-	TGTGCCACCACCGGCGGGGGCCTCAGCACAGATACGCAGTATTTT	CATTGGGLSTDTQYF
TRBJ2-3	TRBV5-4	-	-	TGTGCCAGCAGCTTGAGGTCGGCGGGGGCCAGCACAGATACGCAGTATTTT	CASSLRSAGASTDTQYF
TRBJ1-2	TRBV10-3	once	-	TGTGCCATCAGTGAGGGAGGGTCTAACTATGGCTACACCTTC	CAISEGGSNYGYTF
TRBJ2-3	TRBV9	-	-	TGTGCCAGCAGCCTAGGCCGAGGTTCTCACACAGATACGCAGTATTTT	CASSLGRGSHTDTQYF
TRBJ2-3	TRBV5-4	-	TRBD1	TGTGCCAGCAGCTTGGAGGGGGCCGACGGGGATACGCAGTATTTT	CASSLEGADGDTQYF
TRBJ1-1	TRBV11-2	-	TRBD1	TGTGCCACCGGACAGGGGATGAACACTGAAGCTTTCTTT	CATGQGMNTEAFF
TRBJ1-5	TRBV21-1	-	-	TGTGCCAGCAGCAAAGCGGAATGGGAAAACGGGGGTAAGCCCCAGCATTTT	CASSKAEWENGGKPQHF
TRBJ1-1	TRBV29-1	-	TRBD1	TGCAGCGCGCGGACAGGGCTGAACACTGAAGCTTTCTTT	CSARTGLNTEAFF
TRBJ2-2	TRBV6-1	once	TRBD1	TGTGCCAGCAGTGTACGGACAGGGAGCACCGGGGAGCTGTTTTTT	CASSVRTGSTGELFF
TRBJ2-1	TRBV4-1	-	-	TGCGCCAGCAGCCAAGATCTCGCAGGCTCCTACAATGAGCAGTTCTTC	CASSQDLAGSYNEQFF
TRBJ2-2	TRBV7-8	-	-	TGTGCCAGCGACGGGGTAGGCTACACCGGGGAGCTGTTTTTT	CASDGVGYTGELFF
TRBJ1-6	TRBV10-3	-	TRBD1	TGTGCCATCAGTGAACAGGGGAAGAATAATTCACCCCTCCACTTT	CAISEQGKNNSPLHF
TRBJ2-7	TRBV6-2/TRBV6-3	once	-	TGTGCCAGCAGTTCACCGGGTCCAGGGGTGTACGAGCAGTACTTC	CASSSPGPGVYEQYF
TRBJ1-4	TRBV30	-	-	TGTGCCTGGAGCCAGGTCCGCGACCGTCTGTTTTTT	CAWSQVRDRLFF
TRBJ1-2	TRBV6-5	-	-	TGTGCCAGCAGTTACTTGGGGGCCCAGGGCTACACCTTC	CASSYLGAQGYTF